Each of the 10 T cell receptor beta chains below was sequenced from the same sample in a study of T cell repertoires in cytomegalovirus infection. TCRdb analysed the reads with MiXCR anew, one entry per CDR3 protein. The profile covers around 900,000 distinct CDR3 sequences, with roughly 30% appearing a single time and about an eighth taken by the ten largest. What these receptors recognize is not known. The sample consisted of cultured CD8+ T cells from PBMCs, taken from culture after CMV antigen stimulation. These receptors were taken from a human donor in good health (CMV status not recorded). Some clones in this sample may be carry-over from other donors' samples.

The rearrangement links TRBV7-6 to TRBJ2-2; 8 bases are shared with TRBD2. CDR3 length: 16 amino acids. Losses at the gene ends were 4 bases for V and 2 bases for J; bases not matched to a gene: 6. The V gene's germline CDR1 is SGHVS and CDR2 FNYEAQ. Written as DNA, the CDR3 is TGTGCCAGCAGCTCCCGAGCGGGGGAAAACACCGGGGAGCTGTTTTTT. Translation gives CASSSRAGENTGELFF.

In its sample, this clonotype was seen a few times. The chain couples TRBV3-1 to TRBJ1-4; 8 bases line up with TRBD1. The CDR3 extends over 17 amino acids. The V gene end was trimmed by 2 bases and the J gene end by 7 bases; junction bases not matched to a gene: 12. Germline V gives CDR1 LGHDT, CDR2 YNNKEL (reference sequence). The CDR3 sequence is CASSQLELGTGPEKLFF. The CDR3 nucleotides read TGTGCCAGCAGCCAACTAGAATTAGGGACAGGACCTGAAAAACTGTTTTTT. Full variable domain (outside the CDR3, taken from reference TRBV3-1 and TRBJ1-4): DTAVSQTPKYLVTQMGNDKSIKCEQNLGHDTMYWYKQDSKKFLKIMFSYNNKELIINETVPNRFSPKSPDKAHLNLHINSLELGDSAVYFCASSQLELGTGPEKLFFGSGTQLSVL.

This clonotype has only a few counts. The V gene is TRBV28, the J gene TRBJ2-4, with TRBD1 as a possible D gene (6 bases). Looked up from germline, CDR1 is MDHEN and CDR2 is SYDVKM. The germline V and J ends were trimmed by 10 bases and 11 bases, with 12 bases remaining between them. The CDR3 loop spans 10 amino acids. The CDR3 reads CATTGSLQYF. DNA for the CDR3: TGTGCCACCACAGGGTCCCTTCAGTACTTC.

The V and J genes are TRBV12-3 or TRBV12-4 and TRBJ2-1; D unresolved. The CDR3 length is 14 residues. V was cut by 6 bases and J by 7 bases, with 16 bases left in between. The CDR3 loop is CASSILPWYNEQFF. In nucleotides, the CDR3 is TGTGCCAGCAGCATCCTTCCTTGGTATAATGAGCAGTTCTTC.

The chain has TRBV7-9 and TRBJ2-5, with D perhaps given as TRBD1 or TRBD2 (5 bases each). This CDR3 has 15 amino acids. Trimming took off 6 bases at V and 1 base at J, with 15 bases between the two ends. Looked up from germline, CDR1 is SEHNR and CDR2 is FQNEAQ (reference sequence). In DNA, the CDR3 is TGTGCCAGCAGTTACTATCCGAGGGGCCAAGAGACCCAGTACTTC. This sequence encodes CASSYYPRGQETQYF.

V and J are TRBV11-1 and TRBJ2-1; TRBD1 is a possible D gene (6 bases). CDR3 length equals 15 residues. The germline CDR1 and CDR2 sequences are SGHAT and FQDESV (reference sequence). Trimming removed 0 bases at V and 7 bases at J, with 13 bases between. The CDR3 nucleotides are TGTGCCAGCAGCTTAGCGCCAGGGGTTTTAAATGAGCAGTTCTTC. Encoded protein: CASSLAPGVLNEQFF.

A word on this clonotype: An end of the junction differs from the germline gene, which may be a read error. The CDR3 reads CTSSSTTEPYNEQFF. The CDR3 coding sequence is TGTACCAGCAGCTCGACTACCGAGCCCTACAATGAGCAGTTCTTC. The J gene is TRBJ2-1, the V gene TRBV7-6, with D possibly TRBD2 on 5 matching bases. The CDR3 consists of 15 residues. CDR1 is SGHVS and CDR2 is FNYEAQ in the germline V gene.

This clonotype was observed a handful of times. The chain links TRBV5-6 to TRBJ1-1, with D unclear. V lost 3 bases and J 2 bases, leaving 11 bases between the germline ends. CDR1 is SGHDT, CDR2 YYEEEE, per germline. This CDR3 comprises 14 residues. The CDR3 loop is CASSWGGRNTEAFF. In DNA form, the CDR3 reads TGTGCCAGCAGCTGGGGTGGCCGTAACACTGAAGCTTTCTTT.

This chain connects TRBV20-1 to TRBJ2-7, with D possibly being TRBD1 or TRBD2 (6 bases each). The germline CDR1 and CDR2 sequences are DFQATT and SNEGSKA (reference sequence). The CDR3 runs to 16 residues. V gave up 0 bases and J gave up 4 bases, with 19 bases separating them. The CDR3 sequence is CSARDPARRGLYEQYV. The CDR3 DNA follows: TGCAGTGCTAGAGATCCGGCCCGACGGGGGCTTTACGAGCAGTACGTC.

J is TRBJ1-1 and V is TRBV6-1; tentatively, D is TRBD1 (6 bases). This CDR3 has 14 amino acids. CDR1 is MNHNS and CDR2 is SASEGT in the germline V gene. Trimming left V 7 bases short and J 4 bases short, with 16 bases between. DNA for the CDR3: TGTGCCAGCACCTCAGGGGATTACCTCACTGAAGCTTTCTTT. It yields the protein CASTSGDYLTEAFF.